Given below is one T cell receptor beta chain in context. What this receptor recognizes is not known. This sample stems from a study of monozygotic twins with inflammatory bowel disease (dated by TCRdb to the late 2010s). Some background on the complete study: In total, 28 monozygotic twin pairs made up the full study: 19 Danish pairs, all IBD-discordant, plus nine German pairs, of which four were IBD-concordant and five were IBD-discordant. The search for disease-associated traits relied mainly on comparing, within discordant pairs, IBD patients with their genetically identical healthy co-twins. Each individual had, on average, about 151 000 unique TCRalpha sequences and 181 000 unique TCRbeta sequences available for analysis.

The CDR3 spans 15 residues, from the cysteine through the phenylalanine. DNA was not recorded. Taken from the germline V gene, the CDR1 and CDR2 loops are MNHNS and SASEGT. The full study reports these points: Compared with healthy twins, IBD patients shared fewer clonotypes with other individuals, and the difference was most pronounced in patients with signs of disease activity. Differing immunosuppressive treatments among patients may have added background noise and inter-individual variability to the repertoires. TCRbeta repertoire diversity, by inverse Simpson index, was decreased in IBD patients compared with their healthy co-twins. No single strong signal or clonotype linked to IBD turned up in the results, so the idea that one exists was not supported. Different T cell subtypes could not be distinguished in the analysis. No difference in repertoire similarity was observed between concordant and discordant twins, possibly owing to limited statistical power.

Library preparation was by 5' RACE. The input for every TCR library was around 3,800 ng of total RNA. For each sample, cDNA was synthesized in eight separate reactions using SMARTScribe reverse transcriptase. During cDNA synthesis, template switching introduced unique molecular identifiers that contained a 6-nucleotide sample barcode. Two nested PCRs of about 16 and 10 cycles amplified the TCRalpha and TCRbeta cDNA, and bead purification followed each PCR. Before amplification, the cDNA was treated with uracil DNA-glycosylase and purified using the QIAquick PCR purification kit. The second PCR was the step at which Illumina TruSeq-compatible adapters and sample-specific barcodes were added. TapeStation and Qubit were used to check library quality and concentration, and 5 to 6.5 ng of each library was pooled. Sequencing of the pooled libraries was done on an Illumina HiSeq2500 single-index Rapid Run using custom sequencing primers and 2 x 100 bp reads. Regarding the original processing steps: MiGEC version 1.2.6 was used for UMI-based consensus assembly, which corrected PCR and sequencing errors. MiXCR version 2.1.1 handled V(D)J alignment, clonotype assembly and CDR3 extraction. To normalise gene usage, clonotype sharing and MAIT/NKT TCR abundance, the analysis used the top 1000, 10 000 and 20 000 clonotypes per sample. Diversity was computed as the inverse Simpson index with the vegan R package after downsampling to 27 000 UMIs. Statistical testing used paired Mann-Whitney U tests on the discordant twin pairs and applied Benjamini-Hochberg correction for multiple testing. Reads reprocessed by TCRdb are summarized as one entry per CDR3 protein sequence, and DNA is absent. What appears here as the V and J calls and clone size reflects TCRdb's work, not the paper's. This sample's listing comprises some 83,000 distinct CDR3 sequences. The ten most abundant clones make up 6.5% to 9% of the sample.

From each donor, a roughly 2.5 ml peripheral blood sample was collected into PAXgene tubes and stored at -80 degrees C. Without T cell sorting, total RNA was isolated from whole blood using the PAXgene blood miRNA kit on an automated QIAcube. Deep TCRalpha and TCRbeta repertoire profiling with unique molecular barcoding was performed on peripheral blood of monozygotic twin pairs concordant or discordant for inflammatory bowel disease. Smoking habits were recorded for all twin pairs, with individuals classified as current, former or never smokers. The V and J segments used are TRBV6-1 and TRBJ2-5; the D call of TRBD2 rests on TCRdb alone, since no DNA is present to check it. Sequenced: blood. The TCR comes from a human donor with ulcerative colitis or Crohn's disease, or a healthy co-twin of an affected twin (not recorded which). The CDR3 region reads CASRTGQLGGRAQYF.